The clone carrying this T cell receptor beta chain was seen a few times. Its antigen is still unknown. The sample carries other DNA sequences with the same CDR3. The data were obtained in a study of T cell responses to AZD1222 COVID-19 vaccine. Regarding the study as a whole: Recipients of AZD1222 seropositive at baseline numbered only 5 to 7. A mostly white British donor set with more females was recruited, and clonal diversity was possibly underestimated. Mapped onto spike, vaccine-associated CD4 TCRs spanned it and were dominant at 160-218 and 743-854.

Pooling was applied to second doses at about 4 or about 12 weeks. The protocol was immunoSEQ multiplex PCR, while the TCRdb copy is restricted to in-frame clones and leaves out a portion. Of about 99,000 clones in the sample, roughly 90% were seen once. The CDR3 loop spans 12 amino acids. Per germline, CDR1 WNHNN and CDR2 SYGVQD (reference sequence). The germline V and J ends were trimmed by 9 bases and 3 bases, with 11 bases remaining between them. The sequence derives from an adult who received the AZD1222 COVID-19 vaccine. V is TRBV10-1 and J is TRBJ1-2, with D tentatively TRBD1 (5 bases). Sequences were derived from peripheral blood, sampled 28 days after the second AZD1222 dose. The CDR3 DNA reads as TGCGCCAGAGGCGCGGGGGACTATGGCTACACCTTC. Translating it yields CARGAGDYGYTF.